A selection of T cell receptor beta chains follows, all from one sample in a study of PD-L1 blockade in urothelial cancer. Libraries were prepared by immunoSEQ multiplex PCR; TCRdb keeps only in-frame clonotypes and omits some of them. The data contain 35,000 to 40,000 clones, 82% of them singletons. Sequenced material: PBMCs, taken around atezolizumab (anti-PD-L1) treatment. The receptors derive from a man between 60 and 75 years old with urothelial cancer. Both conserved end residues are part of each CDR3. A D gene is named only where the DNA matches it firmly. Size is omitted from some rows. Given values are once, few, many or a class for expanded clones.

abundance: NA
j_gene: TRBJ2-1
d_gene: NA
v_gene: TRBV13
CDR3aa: CASRQRTKPHNEQFF
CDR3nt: TGTGCCAGCAGGCAACGGACTAAACCGCACAATGAGCAGTTCTTC

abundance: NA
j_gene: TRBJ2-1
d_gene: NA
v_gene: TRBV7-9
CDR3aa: CASSLSDNEQFF
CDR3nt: TGTGCCAGCAGCTTATCGGACAATGAGCAGTTCTTC

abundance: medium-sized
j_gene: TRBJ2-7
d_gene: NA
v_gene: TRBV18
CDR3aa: CASSPLSEGLPTYEQYF
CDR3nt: TGTGCCAGCTCACCACTCAGTGAGGGACTCCCGACCTACGAGCAGTACTTC

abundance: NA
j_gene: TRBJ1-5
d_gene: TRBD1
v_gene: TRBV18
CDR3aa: CASSLKTGDSNQPQHF
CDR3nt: TGTGCCAGCTCACTCAAAACAGGGGATAGCAATCAGCCCCAGCATTTT

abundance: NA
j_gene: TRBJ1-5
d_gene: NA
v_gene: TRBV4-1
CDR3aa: CASSQVATDQPQHF
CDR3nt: TGCGCCAGCAGCCAAGTTGCGACTGATCAGCCCCAGCATTTT

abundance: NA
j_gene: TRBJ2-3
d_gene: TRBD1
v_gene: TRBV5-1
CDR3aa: CASSRRQGSTDTQYF
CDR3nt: TGCGCCAGCAGCAGGCGACAGGGGAGCACAGATACGCAGTATTTT

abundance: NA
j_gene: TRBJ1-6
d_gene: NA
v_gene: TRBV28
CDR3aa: CASSLGGGGSPLHF
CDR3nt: TGTGCCAGCAGCCTCGGGGGGGGCGGCTCACCCCTCCACTTT

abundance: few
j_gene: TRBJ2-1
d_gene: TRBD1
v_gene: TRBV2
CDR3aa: CASSWGTGYNEQFF
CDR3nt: TGTGCCAGCAGTTGGGGGACAGGGTACAATGAGCAGTTCTTC

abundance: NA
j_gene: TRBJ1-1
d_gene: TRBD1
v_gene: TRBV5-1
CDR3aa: CASSLWGQGFTEAFF
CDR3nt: TGCGCCAGCAGCTTGTGGGGACAGGGCTTTACTGAAGCTTTCTTT

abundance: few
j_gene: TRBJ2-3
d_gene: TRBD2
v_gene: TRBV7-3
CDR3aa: CASSAKRGADTQYF
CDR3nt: TGTGCCAGCAGCGCTAAGCGGGGGGCCGATACGCAGTATTTT

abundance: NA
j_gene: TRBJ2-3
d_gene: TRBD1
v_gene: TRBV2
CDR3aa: CASRRTGSTDTQYF
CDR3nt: TGTGCCAGCAGGAGGACAGGGAGCACAGATACGCAGTATTTT

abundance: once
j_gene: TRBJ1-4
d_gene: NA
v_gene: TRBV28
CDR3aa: CASRSRGGEKLFF
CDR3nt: TGTGCCAGCAGGTCCAGGGGCGGGGAAAAACTGTTTTTT

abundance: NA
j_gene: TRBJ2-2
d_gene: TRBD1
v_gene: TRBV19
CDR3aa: CASSAFPGQGAWGTGELFF
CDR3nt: TGTGCCAGTAGTGCCTTTCCGGGACAGGGGGCATGGGGCACCGGGGAGCTGTTTTTT

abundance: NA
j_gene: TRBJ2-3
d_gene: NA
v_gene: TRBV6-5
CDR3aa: CASSLEGFSTDTQYF
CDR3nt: TGTGCCAGCAGCTTGGAGGGTTTTAGCACAGATACGCAGTATTTT

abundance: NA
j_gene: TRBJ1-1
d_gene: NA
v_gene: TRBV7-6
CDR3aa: CASRSRMNTEAFF
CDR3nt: TGTGCCAGCAGGTCTAGAATGAACACTGAAGCTTTCTTT

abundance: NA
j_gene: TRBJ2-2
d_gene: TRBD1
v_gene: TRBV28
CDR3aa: CASRTDRANTGELFF
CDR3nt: TGTGCCAGCAGAACCGACAGGGCGAACACCGGGGAGCTGTTTTTT

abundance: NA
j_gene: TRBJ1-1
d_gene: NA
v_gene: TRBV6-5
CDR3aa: CASSGERELNTEAFF
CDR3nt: TGTGCCAGCAGTGGAGAGAGGGAGTTGAACACTGAAGCTTTCTTT

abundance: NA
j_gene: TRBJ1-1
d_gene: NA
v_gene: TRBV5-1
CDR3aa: CASRKGGGAENTEAFF
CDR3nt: TGCGCCAGCAGAAAGGGAGGGGGGGCCGAGAACACTGAAGCTTTCTTT

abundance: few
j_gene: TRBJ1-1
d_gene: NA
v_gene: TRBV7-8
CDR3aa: CASSLAVRTEAFF
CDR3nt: TGTGCCAGCAGCTTAGCAGTGCGGACTGAAGCTTTCTTT

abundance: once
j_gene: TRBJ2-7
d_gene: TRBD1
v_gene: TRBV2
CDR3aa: CASSGTGGAYEQYF
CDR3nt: TGTGCCAGCAGTGGGACAGGGGGCGCCTACGAGCAGTACTTC

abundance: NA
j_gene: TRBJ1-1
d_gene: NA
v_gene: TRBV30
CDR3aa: CAWKVSMNTEAFF
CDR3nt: TGTGCCTGGAAAGTCTCTATGAACACTGAAGCTTTCTTT

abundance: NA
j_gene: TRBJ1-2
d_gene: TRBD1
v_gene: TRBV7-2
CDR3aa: CASSEYRDRVRYGYTF
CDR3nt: TGTGCCAGCAGCGAGTACCGGGACAGGGTCCGCTATGGCTACACCTTC

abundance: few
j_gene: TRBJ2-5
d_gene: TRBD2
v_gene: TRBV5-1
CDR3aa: CASSLAVGLELETQYF
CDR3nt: TGCGCCAGCAGCTTGGCCGTAGGACTAGAGCTAGAGACCCAGTACTTC

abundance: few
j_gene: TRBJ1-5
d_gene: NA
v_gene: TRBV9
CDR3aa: CASSVGGGKEQPQHF
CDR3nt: TGTGCCAGCAGCGTAGGCGGAGGGAAGGAACAGCCCCAGCATTTT

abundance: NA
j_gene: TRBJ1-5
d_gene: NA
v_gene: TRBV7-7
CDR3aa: CASREEPQHF
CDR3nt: TGTGCTTCACGAGAGGAGCCCCAGCATTTT

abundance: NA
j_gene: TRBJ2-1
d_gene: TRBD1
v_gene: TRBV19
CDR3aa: CASSSRDRGLNNEQFF
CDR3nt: TGTGCCAGTAGTTCGAGGGACAGGGGGCTCAACAATGAGCAGTTCTTC

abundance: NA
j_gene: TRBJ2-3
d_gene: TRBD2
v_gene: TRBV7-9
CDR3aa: CASSLLAGFSTDTQYF
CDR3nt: TGTGCCAGCAGCTTGCTAGCGGGGTTTTCCACAGATACGCAGTATTTT

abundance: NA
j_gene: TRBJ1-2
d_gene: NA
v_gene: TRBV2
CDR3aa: CASMTAYGYTF
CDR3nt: TGTGCCAGCATGACAGCGTATGGCTACACCTTC

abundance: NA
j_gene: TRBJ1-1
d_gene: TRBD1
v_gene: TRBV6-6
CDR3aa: CASSYSDRAAEAFF
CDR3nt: TGTGCCAGCAGTTACTCGGACAGGGCTGCTGAAGCTTTCTTT

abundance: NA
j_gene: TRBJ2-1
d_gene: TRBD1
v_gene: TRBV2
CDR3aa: CASSVGQGLHEQFF
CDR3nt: TGTGCCAGCAGTGTGGGACAGGGTTTACATGAGCAGTTCTTC

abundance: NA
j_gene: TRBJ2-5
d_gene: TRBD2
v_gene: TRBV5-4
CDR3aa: CASGPRLAGGQQTQYF
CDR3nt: TGTGCCAGCGGACCCCGACTAGCGGGGGGGCAGCAGACCCAGTACTTC

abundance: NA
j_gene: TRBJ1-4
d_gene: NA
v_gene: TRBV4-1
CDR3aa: CASSQVESGIEKLFF
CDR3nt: TGCGCCAGCAGCCAAGTGGAGTCGGGGATCGAAAAACTGTTTTTT

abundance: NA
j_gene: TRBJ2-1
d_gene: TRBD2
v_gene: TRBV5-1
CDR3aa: CASSLAGGAFNEQFF
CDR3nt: TGCGCCAGCAGCTTGGCCGGGGGGGCCTTTAATGAGCAGTTCTTC